Listed below are T cell receptor beta chains from one sample, sequenced in a study of identical twins. In TCRdb, the 5' RACE reads were re-called with MiXCR into one record per CDR3 protein. The sample shows roughly 250,000 distinct CDR3 sequences, about 14% of them seen only once. Sequencing input: memory (CD45RO+) T cells sorted from blood. The source of these receptors is a young woman in good health. Each CDR3 is given with its conserved first and last residue. D genes are given only for firm matches. A row's size may be missing; if present it is once, few, many or a size class.

len	d_gene	abundance	j_gene	v_gene	CDR3nt	CDR3aa
13	-	-	TRBJ1-1	TRBV14	TGTGCCAGCAGCCAAGTCGGCCCCAGCCCAGCTTTCTTT	CASSQVGPSPAFF
15	-	few	TRBJ1-6	TRBV9	TGTGCCAGCAGCGTAGGAGGACTTCTAAGTTCACCCCTCCACTTT	CASSVGGLLSSPLHF
14	TRBD1	-	TRBJ1-4	TRBV7-9	TGTGCCAGCAGCTCCGGGACAGGGTTTGAAAAACTGTTTTTT	CASSSGTGFEKLFF
15	TRBD2	many	TRBJ2-1	TRBV20-1	TGCAGTGCTAGAGCCGCTAGCGGGAGCGACAATGAGCAGTTCTTC	CSARAASGSDNEQFF
16	-	-	TRBJ1-2	TRBV10-3	TGTGCCATCAGTGAGTCGAAACAGCTACCAAACTATGGCTACACCTTC	CAISESKQLPNYGYTF
16	-	few	TRBJ2-3	TRBV7-6	TGTGCCAGCAGCTTAGGTCCGGGTACTAGCACAGATACGCAGTATTTT	CASSLGPGTSTDTQYF
14	-	few	TRBJ1-4	TRBV9	TGTGCCAGCAGCGTAGGGTCCCAGAATGAAAAACTGTTTTTT	CASSVGSQNEKLFF
15	TRBD1	-	TRBJ1-6	TRBV6-1	TGTGCCAGTACCGAAGGGACAGGGGGTTATTCACCCCTCCACTTT	CASTEGTGGYSPLHF
18	-	few	TRBJ1-2	TRBV5-5	TGTGCCAGCAGCTTTTTGTCCTTGCCGACAGCTTCGGCGAGTGGCTACACCTTC	CASSFLSLPTASASGYTF
16	TRBD1	many	TRBJ2-1	TRBV5-6	TGTGCCAGCAGTTTAAAGACAGGGTCTACCCACAATGAGCAGTTCTTC	CASSLKTGSTHNEQFF
14	TRBD2	-	TRBJ2-3	TRBV6-2/TRBV6-3	TGTGCCAGCAGTTACGCGGGGGAAACAGATACGCAGTATTTT	CASSYAGETDTQYF
13	-	-	TRBJ2-3	TRBV29-1	TGCAGCGTTGCACTCTCACAAGCGGATACGCAGTATTTT	CSVALSQADTQYF
13	-	few	TRBJ2-1	TRBV12-5	TGTGCTAGTGGTTTGGTAGGGGAGAATGAGCAGTTCTTC	CASGLVGENEQFF
14	-	-	TRBJ1-6	TRBV4-3	TGCGCCAGCAGCCAGAGGGCGGCGATTTCACCCCTCCACTTT	CASSQRAAISPLHF
16	TRBD2	-	TRBJ2-1	TRBV5-5	TGTGCCAGCAGCTTGGGTCTAGCGGGAGGATACAATGAGCAGTTCTTC	CASSLGLAGGYNEQFF
16	-	-	TRBJ2-6	TRBV3-1	TGTGCCAGCAGCCAAGTCGCAATCTCTGGGGCCAACGTCCTGACTTTC	CASSQVAISGANVLTF
13	-	-	TRBJ2-4	TRBV5-1	TGCGCCAGCAGCGGACGACAGGCAAACATTCAGTACTTC	CASSGRQANIQYF
14	-	-	TRBJ1-1	TRBV3-1	TGTGCCAGCAGCCAAACCGACAGAAACACTGAAGCTTTCTTT	CASSQTDRNTEAFF
16	TRBD1	few	TRBJ1-4	TRBV6-1	TGTGCCAGCAGTACCTCCCGGACAGGTCAAACTGAAAAACTGTTTTTT	CASSTSRTGQTEKLFF
12	-	few	TRBJ2-7	TRBV20-1	TGCAGTGTGGGAGACAACTCCTACGAGCAGTACTTC	CSVGDNSYEQYF
14	-	many	TRBJ2-7	TRBV7-2	TGTGCCAGCAGCTTCTTGCGGGACTCCTACGAGCAGTACTTC	CASSFLRDSYEQYF
12	-	few	TRBJ2-7	TRBV2	TGTGCCAGCAGAGAGAGAAACTACGAGCAGTACTTC	CASRERNYEQYF
15	-	few	TRBJ1-4	TRBV5-1	TGCGCCAGCAGCGGTGAGGGGCATTTGGGTGAAAAACTGTTTTTT	CASSGEGHLGEKLFF